This TCR beta chain was found in a study of PD-1 blockade in classical Hodgkin lymphoma. Study results and caveats: Relative to healthy donors, newly diagnosed patients reportedly had lower baseline TCR diversity, which was reported as lower still in relapsed/refractory patients.

Trimming cost V 2 bases and J 5 bases, with 15 bases left between them. Germline assignment: CDR1 SEHNR and CDR2 FQNEAQ (reference sequence). The CDR3 runs 15 residues. Profiling relied on immunoSEQ multiplex PCR, and the TCRdb table lists in-frame clones only, not all of them. The data hold fewer than 75,000 clones, with 85% to 90% observed a single time. With respect to this clone: Its specificity is not known.

Each patient relapsed following autologous stem cell transplantation, and prior brentuximab vedotin exposure differed. The sample in question was peripheral blood mononuclear cells (PBMCs), obtained before the second cycle of nivolumab. This chain joins TRBV7-9 and TRBJ1-1; D perhaps matches TRBD1 (6 bases). The receptor comes from a human donor with classical Hodgkin lymphoma. The CDR3 DNA reads as TGTGCCAGCAGCTTATCTCAGGGGTGGGGGACTGAAGCTTTCTTT. Translated, it gives CASSLSQGWGTEAFF.